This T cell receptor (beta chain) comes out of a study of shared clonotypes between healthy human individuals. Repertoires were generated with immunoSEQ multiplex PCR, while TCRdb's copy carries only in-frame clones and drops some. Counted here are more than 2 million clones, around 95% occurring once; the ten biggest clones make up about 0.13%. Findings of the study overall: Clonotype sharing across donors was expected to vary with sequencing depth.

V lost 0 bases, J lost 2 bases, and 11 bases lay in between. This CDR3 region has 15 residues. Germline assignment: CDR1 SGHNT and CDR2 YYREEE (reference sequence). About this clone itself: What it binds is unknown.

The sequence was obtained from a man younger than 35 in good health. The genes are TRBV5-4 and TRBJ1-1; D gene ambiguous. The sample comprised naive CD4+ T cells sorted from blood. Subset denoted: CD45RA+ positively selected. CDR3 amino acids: CASSLAGGINTEAFF. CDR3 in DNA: TGTGCCAGCAGCTTGGCCGGTGGGATAAACACTGAAGCTTTCTTT.